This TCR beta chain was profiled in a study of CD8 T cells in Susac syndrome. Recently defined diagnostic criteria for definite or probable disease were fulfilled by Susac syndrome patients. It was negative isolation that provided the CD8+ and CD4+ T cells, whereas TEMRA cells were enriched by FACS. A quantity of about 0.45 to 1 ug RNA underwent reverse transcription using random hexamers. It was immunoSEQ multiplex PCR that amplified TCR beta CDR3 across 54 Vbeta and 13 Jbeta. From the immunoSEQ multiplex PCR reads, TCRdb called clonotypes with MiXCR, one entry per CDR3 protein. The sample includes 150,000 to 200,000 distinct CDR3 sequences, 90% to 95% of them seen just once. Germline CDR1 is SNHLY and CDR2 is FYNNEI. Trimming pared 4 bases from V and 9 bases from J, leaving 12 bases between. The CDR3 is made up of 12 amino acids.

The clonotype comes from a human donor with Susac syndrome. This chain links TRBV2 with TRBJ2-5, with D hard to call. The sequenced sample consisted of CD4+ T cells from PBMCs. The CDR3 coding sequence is TGTGCCAGCAGTGGGGTCCCCGAGGCCCAGTACTTC. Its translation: CASSGVPEAQYF.